The present T cell receptor beta chain was sequenced within a study of blood T cell repertoires in COVID-19. Study overall: Samples taken during acute and convalescent COVID-19 were collected in the United States, Italy and Spain.

Some clones are missing from TCRdb's copy, which holds only in-frame ones; the method was immunoSEQ multiplex PCR. The data hold approximately 440,000 clones, with about 90% observed a single time. This CDR3 is 15 amino acids long. Looked up from germline, CDR1 is MNHEY and CDR2 is SVGAGI. V shed 6 bases and J 4 bases; nucleotides not matched to a gene: 6. What was sequenced was PBMCs or T cells enriched from blood (not recorded which). The rearrangement uses TRBV6-5 and TRBJ1-3; 10 bases fit TRBD1. This sequence was found in a young woman who had recovered from COVID-19. CDR3 sequence: CASSLRDRGGNTIYF. DNA for the CDR3: TGTGCCAGCAGCCTCCGGGACAGGGGAGGAAACACCATATATTTT.